One and the same sample provided the 10 T cell receptor beta chains below, sequenced in a study of T cell responses to AZD1222 COVID-19 vaccine (dated by TCRdb to 2020 to 2023). Library creation used the immunoSEQ multiplex PCR assay. TCRdb limited this immuneACCESS table to in-frame rearrangements with V and J called. A share of clones is missing; checked studies link under half to unresolved V genes, and the rest is unexplained. The sample table lists 150,000 or so clones, around 90% of them with a count of one. The ten biggest clones cover around 4.5% of the sample. The sample's time point label, decoded: about 28 days (+/-7) after the second vaccine dose. This sample's treatment or condition label indicates: meningococcal conjugate vaccine given as trial control. The sequences come from peripheral blood, collected 28 days after the second dose of the MenACWY control vaccine. These receptor sequences come from an adult who received the MenACWY meningococcal vaccine as a control.

V gene TRBV18 combines with J gene TRBJ2-5; 8 bases line up with TRBD1. CDR3 length equals 14 residues. Trimming at V came to 6 bases and at J to 1 base, leaving 4 bases not matched to a gene. Germline loops: CDR1 KGHSH, CDR2 LQKENI. This CDR3 is CASSPTGVQETQYF. The CDR3 DNA reads as TGTGCCAGCTCGCCGACAGGGGTCCAAGAGACCCAGTACTTC.

The J gene is TRBJ1-1, the V gene TRBV19, with D maybe TRBD1 (5 bases). This CDR3 spans 15 amino acids. The V gene lost 6 bases and the J gene lost 4 bases, with 18 bases spanning the gap. Germline V gene data show CDR1 as LNHDA and CDR2 as SQIVND (reference sequence). As DNA, the CDR3 is TGTGCCAGTAGGACTTCGAGGGACGGGGGCACTGAAGCTTTCTTT. This codes for CASRTSRDGGTEAFF.

The rearrangement uses TRBV5-4 and TRBJ2-7; D call uncertain. The CDR3 covers 10 residues. CDR1 is SGHNT and CDR2 is YYREEE in the germline V gene (reference sequence). Trimming pared 1 base from V and 12 bases from J, leaving 8 bases between. The CDR3 bases are TGTGCCAGCAGCTTGCCGGGTCGGTACTTC. It codes for CASSLPGRYF.

The CDR3 reads CASSDRDRANTEAFF. CDR3 nucleotide sequence: TGTGCCAGCAGCGACAGGGACAGGGCGAACACTGAAGCTTTCTTT. The genes are TRBV7-9 and TRBJ1-1; TRBD1 aligns across 9 bases. There are 15 residues in the CDR3. Germline V gene sequence: CDR1 SEHNR, CDR2 FQNEAQ (reference sequence). V was clipped by 5 bases and J by 1 base; unmatched bases: 5.

This rearrangement joins TRBV28 to TRBJ1-5, with a tentative D call TRBD1 (6 bases). Trimming shortened V by 5 bases and J by 5 bases, and 13 bases separated the two germline ends. Germline-derived CDR1 and CDR2 are MDHEN and SYDVKM. CDR3 length: 14 residues. The CDR3 nucleotides are TGTGCCAGCAGTATGGGGGCTGGGGATCAGCCCCAGCATTTT. Translated: CASSMGAGDQPQHF.

The chain has TRBV28 and TRBJ1-5; D unresolved. The CDR3 is 15 amino acids. The V end lost 2 bases, the J end lost 0 bases, and 8 bases lay between the germline ends. Germline CDR1 and CDR2: MDHEN and SYDVKM. CDR3 sequence: CASSLRQASNQPQHF. CDR3 DNA: TGTGCCAGCAGTTTACGGCAGGCTAGCAATCAGCCCCAGCATTTT.

This chain uses TRBV7-2 with TRBJ2-1, with TRBD2 matching over 13 bases. Germline V gives CDR1 SGHTA, CDR2 FQGNSA. V lost 1 base to trimming and J lost 6 bases; unmatched junction nucleotides: 3. The CDR3 spans 16 residues. This chain's CDR3 is CASSLVGTSGVNEQFF. CDR3 DNA: TGTGCCAGCAGCTTAGTCGGGACTAGCGGGGTCAATGAGCAGTTCTTC.

This chain joins TRBV3-1 (or the pseudogene TRBV3-2) and TRBJ2-7, with a weak D call TRBD2 (6 bases). Trimming removed 4 bases at V and 4 bases at J, with 20 bases between. This CDR3 is 16 amino acids long. Germline V gene data show CDR1 as LGHDT and CDR2 as YNNKEL (reference sequence). CDR3: CASSPPRLEARYEQYF. The CDR3 DNA follows: TGTGCCAGCAGCCCCCCCCGACTAGAAGCTCGGTACGAGCAGTACTTC.

The rearrangement links TRBV2 to TRBJ2-1; possibly TRBD1 for D (7 bases). Per germline, CDR1 SNHLY and CDR2 FYNNEI. CDR3 length equals 13 residues. V lost 7 bases, J lost 4 bases, and 11 bases lay in between. CDR3 residues: CASTRDSYNEQFF. The CDR3 region has the DNA TGTGCCAGCACGCGGGACAGTTACAATGAGCAGTTCTTC.

The genes are TRBV6-6 and TRBJ1-1, with D perhaps TRBD1 (6 bases). The CDR3 is 12 residues long. The germline V gene has CDR1 MNHNY and CDR2 SVGAGI (reference sequence). The germline V and J ends were trimmed by 10 bases and 10 bases, with 19 bases remaining between them. CDR3 sequence reads: CANSRGGRGAFF. Here the CDR3 DNA reads TGTGCCAACTCTAGAGGGGGGCGTGGAGCTTTCTTT.